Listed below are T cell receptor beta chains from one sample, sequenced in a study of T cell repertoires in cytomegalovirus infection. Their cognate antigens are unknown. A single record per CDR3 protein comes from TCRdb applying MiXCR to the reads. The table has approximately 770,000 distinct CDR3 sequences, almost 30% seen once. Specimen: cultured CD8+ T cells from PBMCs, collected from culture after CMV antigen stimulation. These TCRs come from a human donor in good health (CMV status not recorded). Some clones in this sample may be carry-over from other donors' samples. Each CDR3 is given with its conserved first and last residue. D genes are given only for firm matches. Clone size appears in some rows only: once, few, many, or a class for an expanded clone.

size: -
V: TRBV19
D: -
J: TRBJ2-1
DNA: TGTGCCAGTAGTATTGGGGACCTGCCTTCCTACAATGAGCAGTTCTTC
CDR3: CASSIGDLPSYNEQFF

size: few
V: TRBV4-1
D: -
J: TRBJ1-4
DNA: TGTGCCAGCAGTCGAAAATCCTTGGATGAAAAACTGTTTTTT
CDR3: CASSRKSLDEKLFF

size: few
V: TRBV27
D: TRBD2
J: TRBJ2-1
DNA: TGTGCCAGCAGTTTAGCGTCTAGCGGGGGGGGTATGGAGCAGTTCTTC
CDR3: CASSLASSGGGMEQFF

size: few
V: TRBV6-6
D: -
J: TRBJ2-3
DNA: TGTGCCAGCACTTCGACCGGGCTAGCAAAGTATTTT
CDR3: CASTSTGLAKYF

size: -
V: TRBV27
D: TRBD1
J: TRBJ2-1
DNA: TGTGCCAGCAACCTCCGACAGGGGCGGAATGAGCAGTTCTTC
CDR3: CASNLRQGRNEQFF

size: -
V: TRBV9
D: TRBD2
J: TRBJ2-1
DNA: TGTGCCAGCAGCGTTTCTTTAGCGGGGGGCCTAGATGAGCAGTTCTTC
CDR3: CASSVSLAGGLDEQFF

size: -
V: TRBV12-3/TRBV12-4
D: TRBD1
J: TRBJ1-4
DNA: TGTGCCAGCAGTTTTGGCCTCCCGGGACAGCATTCAACTAATGAAAAACTGTTTTTT
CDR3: CASSFGLPGQHSTNEKLFF

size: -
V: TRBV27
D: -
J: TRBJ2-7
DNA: TGTGCCAGCAGTTTGATAGGGCGGGACACGAGGTACGAGCAGTACTTC
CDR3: CASSLIGRDTRYEQYF

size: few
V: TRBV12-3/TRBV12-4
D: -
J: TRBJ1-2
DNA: TGTGCCAGCAGTTCGTCCGGGACAACTGGCTACACCTTC
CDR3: CASSSSGTTGYTF

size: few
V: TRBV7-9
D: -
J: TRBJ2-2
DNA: TGTGCCAGCAGCCTTACCGACATGGTGTTCGACACCGGGGAGCTGTTTTTT
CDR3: CASSLTDMVFDTGELFF

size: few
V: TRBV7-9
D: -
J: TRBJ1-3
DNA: TGTGCCAGCAGCCCCCCGGCGGCAGGCAGTGGAAACACCATATATTTT
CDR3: CASSPPAAGSGNTIYF

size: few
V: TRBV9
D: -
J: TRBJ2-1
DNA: TGTGCCAGCAGCGCGAGCGGAAGCGCGGGCAATGAGCAGTTCTTC
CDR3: CASSASGSAGNEQFF

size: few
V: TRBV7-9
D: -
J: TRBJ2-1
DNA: TGTGCCAGCAGCGCAGCCTTTGGATCCTCCTACAATGAGCAGTTCTTC
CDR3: CASSAAFGSSYNEQFF

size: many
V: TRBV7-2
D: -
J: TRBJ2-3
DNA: TGTGCCAGCAGCTCCGACCCCACAGATACGCAGTATTTT
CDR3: CASSSDPTDTQYF

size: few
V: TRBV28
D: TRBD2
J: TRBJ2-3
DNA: TGTGCCAGCAGTTCTCCCGGGACTAGCCCTACAGATACGCAGTATTTT
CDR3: CASSSPGTSPTDTQYF

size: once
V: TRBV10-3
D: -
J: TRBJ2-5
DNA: TGTGCCATCAGTGAGGGCACTGAGACCCAGTACTTC
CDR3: CAISEGTETQYF

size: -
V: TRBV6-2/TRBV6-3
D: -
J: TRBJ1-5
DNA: TGTGCCAGCAGTTTAGGGAACCATCAGCCCCAGCATTTT
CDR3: CASSLGNHQPQHF

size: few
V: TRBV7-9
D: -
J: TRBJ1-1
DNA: TGTGCCAGCATCTCCCCCCGGGGTAACACTGAAGCTTTCTTT
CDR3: CASISPRGNTEAFF

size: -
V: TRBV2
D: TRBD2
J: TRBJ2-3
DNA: TGTGCCAGCACAGATCTAGCGGGGGGGTTAGATACGCAGTATTTT
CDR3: CASTDLAGGLDTQYF

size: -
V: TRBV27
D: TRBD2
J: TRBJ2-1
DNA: TGTGCCAGCAGAAACGGGGGGGCCCACAATGAGCAGTTCTTC
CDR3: CASRNGGAHNEQFF

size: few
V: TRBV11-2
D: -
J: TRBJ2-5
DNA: TGTGCCAGCAGCTTAGATGAGGGGTACCTTCTACAAGAGACCCAGTACTTC
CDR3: CASSLDEGYLLQETQYF

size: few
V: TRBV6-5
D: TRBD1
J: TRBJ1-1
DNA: TGTGCCAGCAGTTACGGACAGGGGTTTGAAGCTTTCTTT
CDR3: CASSYGQGFEAFF

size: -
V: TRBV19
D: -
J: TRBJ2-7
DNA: TGTGCCAGTAGTGCCGATTTTGACGAGCAGTACTTC
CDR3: CASSADFDEQYF

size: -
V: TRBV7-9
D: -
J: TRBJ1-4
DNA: TGTGCCAGCAGCGTTAACAATGAAAAACTGTTTTTT
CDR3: CASSVNNEKLFF

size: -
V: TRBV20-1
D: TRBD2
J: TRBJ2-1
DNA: TGCAGTGCTATCACGGGACTAGGAAATGAGCAGTTCTTC
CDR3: CSAITGLGNEQFF

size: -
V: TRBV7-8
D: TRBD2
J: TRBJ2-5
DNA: TGTGCCAGCAGCTTACCCTTAGCGGGGGTCTCACAAGAGACCCAGTACTTC
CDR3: CASSLPLAGVSQETQYF

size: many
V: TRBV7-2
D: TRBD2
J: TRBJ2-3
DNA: TGTGCCAGCAGCTTCCCACTAGCGGGGAACACAGATACGCAGTATTTT
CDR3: CASSFPLAGNTDTQYF

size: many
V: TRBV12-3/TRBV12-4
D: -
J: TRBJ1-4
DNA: TGTGCCAGCAGTATCGTAGGACAAAAAAATGAAAAACTGTTTTTT
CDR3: CASSIVGQKNEKLFF

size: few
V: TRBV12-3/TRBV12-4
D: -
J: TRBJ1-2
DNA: TGTGCCAGCAGTTTTCAGCCAGCTAACTATGGCTACACCTTC
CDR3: CASSFQPANYGYTF

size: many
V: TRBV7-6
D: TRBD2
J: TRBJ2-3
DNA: TGTGCCAGCAGCTTAGTCCCTAGCGGGGGGGCCACAGATACGCAGTATTTT
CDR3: CASSLVPSGGATDTQYF

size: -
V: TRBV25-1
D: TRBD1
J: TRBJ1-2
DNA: TGTGCCAGCAGTGGACCGGGACAGAACTATGGCTACACCTTC
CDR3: CASSGPGQNYGYTF

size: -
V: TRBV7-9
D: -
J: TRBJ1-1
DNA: TGTGCCACATCCTTACAGGGTACCACTGAAGCTTTCTTT
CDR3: CATSLQGTTEAFF

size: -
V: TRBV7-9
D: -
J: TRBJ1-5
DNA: TGTGCCAGCAGCTTATCCCGGGCGGGAGATCAGCCCCAGCATTTT
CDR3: CASSLSRAGDQPQHF

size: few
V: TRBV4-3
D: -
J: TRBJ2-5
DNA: TGCGCCAGCAGCCGAGAAGAGGGAGAGACCCAGTACTTC
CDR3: CASSREEGETQYF

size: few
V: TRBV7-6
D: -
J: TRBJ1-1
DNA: TGTGCCAGCAGCACCCCCTGGGCAGCCAATGAAGCTTTCTTT
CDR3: CASSTPWAANEAFF

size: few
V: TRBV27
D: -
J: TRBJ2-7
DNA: TGTGCCAGCAGTTTCCGGCCGGGACTCACTAGCTACGAGCAGTACTTC
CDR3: CASSFRPGLTSYEQYF

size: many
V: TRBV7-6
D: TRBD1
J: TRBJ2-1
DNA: TGTGCCAGCACCTCCTTAGGGGGCCATGAGTACAATGAGCAGTTCTTC
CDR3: CASTSLGGHEYNEQFF

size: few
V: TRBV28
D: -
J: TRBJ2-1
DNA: TGTGCCAGCACTGACAACATTGGGGGGGGGGGCCCCTACAATGAGCAGTTCTTC
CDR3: CASTDNIGGGGPYNEQFF

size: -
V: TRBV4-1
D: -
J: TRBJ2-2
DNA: TGCGCCAGCAGCCAAGAATCCGGGGGGCTCATCGGGGAGCTGTTTTTT
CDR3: CASSQESGGLIGELFF

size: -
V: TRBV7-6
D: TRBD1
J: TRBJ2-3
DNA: TGTGCCAGCAGCACGAGGGACAGGACCACAGATACGCAGTATTTT
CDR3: CASSTRDRTTDTQYF

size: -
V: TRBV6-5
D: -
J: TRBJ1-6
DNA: TGTGCCAGCAGTTACTCGCGCAGGCCAGGGGTCAATTCACCCCTCCACTTT
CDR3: CASSYSRRPGVNSPLHF

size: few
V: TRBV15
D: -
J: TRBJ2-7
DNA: TGTGCCACCAGCAGAGGACTACTGACAGACGAGCAGTACTTC
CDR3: CATSRGLLTDEQYF

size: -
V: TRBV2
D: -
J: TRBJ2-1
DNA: TGTGCCAGCCGGGAAAAACAGGGCTACAATGAGCAGTTCTTC
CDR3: CASREKQGYNEQFF

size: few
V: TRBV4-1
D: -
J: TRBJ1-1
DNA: TGCGCCAGCAGCCAAGGCCCCGGGGCCACTGAAGCTTTCTTT
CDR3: CASSQGPGATEAFF

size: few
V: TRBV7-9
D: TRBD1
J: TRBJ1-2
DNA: TGTGCCAGCAGCCATAAACAGGGGCCCTATGGCTACACCTTC
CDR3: CASSHKQGPYGYTF

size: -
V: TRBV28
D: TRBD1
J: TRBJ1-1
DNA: TGTGCCAGCAGTTTTTTGGACAGGGGAAGGGTGAACACTGAAGCTTTCTTT
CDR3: CASSFLDRGRVNTEAFF

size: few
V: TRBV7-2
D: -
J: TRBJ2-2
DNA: TGTGCCAGCACCGTTTCGGGGGGCGTTTTAGTGAACACCGGGGAGCTGTTTTTT
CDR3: CASTVSGGVLVNTGELFF

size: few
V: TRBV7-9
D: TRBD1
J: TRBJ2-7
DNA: TGTGCCAGCAGCTTAGGACAGGGGAACACCTACGAGCAGTACTTC
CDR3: CASSLGQGNTYEQYF

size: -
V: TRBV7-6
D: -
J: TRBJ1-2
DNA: TGTGCCAGCAGCCCCCGGGGGGGGGGATATGGCTACACCTTC
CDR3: CASSPRGGGYGYTF